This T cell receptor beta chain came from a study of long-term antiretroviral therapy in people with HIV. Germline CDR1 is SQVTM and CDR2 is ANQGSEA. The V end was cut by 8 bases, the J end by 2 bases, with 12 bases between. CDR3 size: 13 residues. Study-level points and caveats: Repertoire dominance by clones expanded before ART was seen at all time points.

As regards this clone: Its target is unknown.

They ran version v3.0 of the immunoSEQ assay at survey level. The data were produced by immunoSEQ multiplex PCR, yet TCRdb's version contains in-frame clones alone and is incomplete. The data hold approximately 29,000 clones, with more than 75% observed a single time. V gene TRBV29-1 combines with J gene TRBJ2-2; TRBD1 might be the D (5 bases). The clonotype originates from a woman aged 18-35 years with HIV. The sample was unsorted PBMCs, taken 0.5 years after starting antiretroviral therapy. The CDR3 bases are TGCAGCTCCAGGCAGGGTAACACCGGGGAGCTGTTTTTT. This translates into CSSRQGNTGELFF.